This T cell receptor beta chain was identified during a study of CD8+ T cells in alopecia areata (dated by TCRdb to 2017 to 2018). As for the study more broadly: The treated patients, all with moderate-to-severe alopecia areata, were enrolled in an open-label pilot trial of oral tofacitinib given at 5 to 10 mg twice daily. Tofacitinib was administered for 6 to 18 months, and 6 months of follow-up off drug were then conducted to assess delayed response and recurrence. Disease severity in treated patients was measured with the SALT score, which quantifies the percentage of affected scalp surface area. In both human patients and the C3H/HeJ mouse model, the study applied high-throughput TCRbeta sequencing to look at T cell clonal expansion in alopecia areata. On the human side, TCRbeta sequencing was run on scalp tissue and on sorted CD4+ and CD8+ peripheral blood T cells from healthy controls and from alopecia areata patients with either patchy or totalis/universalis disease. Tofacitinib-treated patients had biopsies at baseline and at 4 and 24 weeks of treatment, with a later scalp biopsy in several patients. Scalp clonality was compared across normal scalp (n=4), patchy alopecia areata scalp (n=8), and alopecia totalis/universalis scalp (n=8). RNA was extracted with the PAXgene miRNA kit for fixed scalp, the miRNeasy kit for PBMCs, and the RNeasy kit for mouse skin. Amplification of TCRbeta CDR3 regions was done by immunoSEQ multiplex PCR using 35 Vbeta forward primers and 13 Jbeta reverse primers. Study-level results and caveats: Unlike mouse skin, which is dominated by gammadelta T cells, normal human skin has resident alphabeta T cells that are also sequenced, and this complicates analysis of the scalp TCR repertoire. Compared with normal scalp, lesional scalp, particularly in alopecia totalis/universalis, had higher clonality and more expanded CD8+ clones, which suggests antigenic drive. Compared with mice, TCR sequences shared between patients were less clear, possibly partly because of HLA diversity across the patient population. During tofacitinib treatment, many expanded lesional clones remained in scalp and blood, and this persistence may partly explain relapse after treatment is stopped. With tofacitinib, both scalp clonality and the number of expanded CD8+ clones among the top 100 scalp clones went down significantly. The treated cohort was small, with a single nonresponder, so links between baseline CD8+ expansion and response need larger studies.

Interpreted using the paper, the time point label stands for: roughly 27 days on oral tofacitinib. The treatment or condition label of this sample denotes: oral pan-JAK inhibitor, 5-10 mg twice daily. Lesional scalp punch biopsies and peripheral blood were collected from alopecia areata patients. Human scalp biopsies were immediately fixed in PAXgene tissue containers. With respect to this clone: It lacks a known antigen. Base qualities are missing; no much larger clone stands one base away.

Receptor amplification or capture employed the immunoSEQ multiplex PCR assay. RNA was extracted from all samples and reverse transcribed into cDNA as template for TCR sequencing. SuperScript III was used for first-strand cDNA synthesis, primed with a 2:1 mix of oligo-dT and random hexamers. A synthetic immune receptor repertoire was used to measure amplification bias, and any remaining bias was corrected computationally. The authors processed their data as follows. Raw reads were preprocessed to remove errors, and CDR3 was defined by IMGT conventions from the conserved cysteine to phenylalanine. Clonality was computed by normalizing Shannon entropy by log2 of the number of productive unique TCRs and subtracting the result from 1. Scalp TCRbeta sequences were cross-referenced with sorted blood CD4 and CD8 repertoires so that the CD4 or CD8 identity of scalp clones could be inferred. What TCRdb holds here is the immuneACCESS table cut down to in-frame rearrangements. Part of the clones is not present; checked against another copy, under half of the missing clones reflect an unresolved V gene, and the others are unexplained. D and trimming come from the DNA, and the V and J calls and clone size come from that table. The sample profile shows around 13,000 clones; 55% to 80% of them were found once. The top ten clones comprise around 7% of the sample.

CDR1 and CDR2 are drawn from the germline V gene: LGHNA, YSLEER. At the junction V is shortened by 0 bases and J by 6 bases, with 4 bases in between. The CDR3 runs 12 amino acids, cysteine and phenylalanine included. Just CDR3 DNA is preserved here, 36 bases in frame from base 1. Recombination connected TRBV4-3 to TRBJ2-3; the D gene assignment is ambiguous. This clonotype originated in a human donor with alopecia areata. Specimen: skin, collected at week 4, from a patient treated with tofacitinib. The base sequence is TGCGCCAGCAGCCAAGAGAGCGATACGCAGTATTTT. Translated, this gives CASSQESDTQYF.